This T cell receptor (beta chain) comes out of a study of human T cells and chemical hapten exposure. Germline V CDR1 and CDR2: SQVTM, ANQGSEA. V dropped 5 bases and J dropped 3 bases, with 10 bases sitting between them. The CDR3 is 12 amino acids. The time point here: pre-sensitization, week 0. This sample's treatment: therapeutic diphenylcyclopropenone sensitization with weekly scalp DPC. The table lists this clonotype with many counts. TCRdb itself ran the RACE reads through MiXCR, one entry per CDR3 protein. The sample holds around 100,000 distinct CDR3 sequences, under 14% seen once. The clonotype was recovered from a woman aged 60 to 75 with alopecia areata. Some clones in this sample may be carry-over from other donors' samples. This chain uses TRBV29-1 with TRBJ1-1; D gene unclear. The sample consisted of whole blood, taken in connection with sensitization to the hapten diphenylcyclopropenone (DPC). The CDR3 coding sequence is TGCAGCGTTACCCCCGGAGACACTGAAGCTTTCTTT. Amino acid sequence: CSVTPGDTEAFF.